Shown below are 12 T cell receptor beta chains from a single sample sequenced in a study of early stage breast cancer tumors. TCRdb's table, derived via immunoSEQ multiplex PCR, lists solely in-frame clones and lacks some. The sample consists of 9,500 to 10,000 clones, 60% to 85% of them appearing once. The sequencing input was normal breast tissue next to the tumor. These receptor sequences come from a person in their 40s with breast cancer.

V is TRBV7-9 and J is TRBJ2-2, with D possibly being TRBD1 or TRBD2 (6 bases each). The CDR3 has 15 residues. Germline CDR1 reads SEHNR; CDR2 reads FQNEAQ (reference sequence). The V and J ends lost 1 base and 5 bases respectively, with 11 bases between them. The CDR3 protein is CASSLEGGSTGELFF. Written as DNA, the CDR3 is TGTGCCAGCAGCTTAGAGGGGGGATCAACCGGGGAGCTGTTTTTT.

V usage is TRBV18 and J usage is TRBJ1-4, with 7 bases lining up with TRBD1. The V gene end was trimmed by 4 bases and the J gene end by 3 bases; junction bases not matched to a gene: 8. The germline gives CDR1 KGHSH, CDR2 LQKENI. CDR3 length: 16 amino acids. The CDR3, as DNA: TGTGCCAGCTCACTTATGACAGGGATGCCTAATGAAAAACTGTTTTTT. Its translation: CASSLMTGMPNEKLFF.

V usage is TRBV11-2 and J usage is TRBJ1-5; weak D call: TRBD1 (5 bases). The ends were cut back, 6 bases at V and 4 bases at J, with 10 bases in the middle. The CDR3 runs 13 residues. Germline loops: CDR1 SGHAT, CDR2 FQNNGV. In DNA form, the CDR3 reads TGTGCCAGCAGGCCTGACAGTAATCAGCCCCAGCATTTT. It specifies CASRPDSNQPQHF.

This chain connects TRBV9 to TRBJ2-2; D may be TRBD2 (6 bases). The germline gives CDR1 SGDLS, CDR2 YYNGEE. With 4 bases removed from V and 5 bases from J, the gap between germline ends came to 12 bases. This CDR3 contains 14 residues. The CDR3 DNA reads as TGTGCCAGCAGCCCCTCGGCGGGAACCGGGGAGCTGTTTTTT. As protein: CASSPSAGTGELFF.

This sequence joins TRBV6-5 and TRBJ2-3; the match to TRBD2 covers 7 bases. CDR1 and CDR2 (germline): MNHEY, SVGAGI. V shed 5 bases and J 5 bases; nucleotides not matched to a gene: 7. The CDR3 is made up of 14 amino acids. CDR3 in amino acids: CASSLAGVGDTQYF. The DNA for the CDR3 is TGTGCCAGCAGTCTGGCGGGAGTAGGAGATACGCAGTATTTT.

The V and J genes are TRBV2 and TRBJ2-2; D is unresolved. This CDR3 contains 15 residues. Germline CDR1 and CDR2: SNHLY and FYNNEI. Trimming shortened V by 2 bases and J by 0 bases, and 7 bases separated the two germline ends. CDR3 residues: CASSERQTNTGELFF. In DNA form, the CDR3 reads TGTGCCAGCAGTGAAAGGCAGACGAACACCGGGGAGCTGTTTTTT.

A few counts support this clone. The chain joins TRBV4-2 to TRBJ1-1, with D maybe TRBD1 (5 bases). The V gene's germline CDR1 is LGHNA and CDR2 YNFKEQ. V lost 1 base, J lost 0 bases, and 12 bases lay in between. The CDR3 contains 16 residues. CDR3 amino acids: CASSQVWQGMNTEAFF. CDR3 coding DNA: TGTGCCAGCAGCCAAGTCTGGCAGGGAATGAACACTGAAGCTTTCTTT.

CDR3 coding DNA: TGTGCCAGTAGTATAGTGACAGGGGGAGGTGAAGCTTTCTTT. Translating it yields CASSIVTGGGEAFF. This chain connects TRBV19 to TRBJ1-1; TRBD1 agrees at 9 bases. Germline V gene data show CDR1 as LNHDA and CDR2 as SQIVND (reference sequence). Unmatched junction bases numbered 4, after V lost 1 base and J lost 7 bases. The CDR3 consists of 14 residues.

The gene calls are TRBV18 and TRBJ2-1, with 11 positions matching TRBD1. The germline V gene has CDR1 KGHSH and CDR2 LQKENI. The CDR3 extends over 14 amino acids. With 6 bases clipped from V and 6 bases from J, the junction kept 4 bases outside the gene matches. The DNA for the CDR3 is TGTGCCAGCTCCCCCGGGACAGGGGGCAATGAGCAGTTCTTC. Translation gives CASSPGTGGNEQFF.

The chain carries TRBV30 and TRBJ2-1, with D possibly being TRBD2 (6 bases). The germline V gene encodes CDR1 GTSNPN and CDR2 SVGIG (reference sequence). The CDR3 extends over 13 amino acids. Trimming left V 2 bases short and J 10 bases short, with 15 bases between. The CDR3 region is CAWSLGSGDEQFF. The CDR3 DNA sequence: TGTGCCTGGAGTCTCGGGAGTGGCGACGAGCAGTTCTTC.

The chain employs TRBV4-2 and TRBJ2-1; D gene ambiguous. Looked up from germline, CDR1 is LGHNA and CDR2 is YNFKEQ. Trimming took 2 bases from V and 2 from J, leaving 7 bases between them. The CDR3 is 14 amino acids. The CDR3 here is CASSQNPTYNEQFF. The CDR3, as DNA: TGTGCCAGCAGCCAAAACCCAACCTACAATGAGCAGTTCTTC.

The rearrangement links TRBV4-1 to TRBJ1-1; D might be TRBD1 (5 bases). The germline V gene has CDR1 MGHRA and CDR2 YSYEKL. V gave up 2 bases and J gave up 6 bases, with 19 bases separating them. The CDR3 loop spans 16 amino acids. The CDR3 nucleotides read TGCGCCAGCAGCCAATCTGGGGCAGGGAACATAGCTGAAGCTTTCTTT. This codes for CASSQSGAGNIAEAFF.